A selection of T cell receptor beta chains follows, all from one sample in a study of CD4 T cells in relation to SARS-CoV-2 and coronaviruses. Method: immunoSEQ multiplex PCR; TCRdb's copy keeps in-frame clones and lacks some. The sample has about 65,000 clones, 87% seen once. Input material: memory CD4+ T cells from PBMCs. The receptors here all came from a human donor in good health. Both conserved end residues are part of each CDR3. The D gene is left open where the match is weak. Rows may omit the clone size; those that give it use once, few, many or a size class.

cdr3_aa cdr3_nt j_call d_call clone_size v_call
CASSQVHREKETQYF TGTGCCAGCAGCCAAGTTCACAGGGAGAAGGAGACCCAGTACTTC TRBJ2-5 NA NA TRBV3-1/TRBV3-2
CSGRQSTSMNTEAFF TGCAGCGGGAGACAGTCTACTTCTATGAACACTGAAGCTTTCTTT TRBJ1-1 NA NA TRBV29-1
CASSLGGAEDTQYF TGTGCCAGCAGCTTGGGAGGGGCCGAAGATACGCAGTATTTT TRBJ2-3 NA NA TRBV5-6
CASSIGLAGGDEQFF TGTGCCAGTAGTATAGGACTAGCGGGGGGTGATGAGCAGTTCTTC TRBJ2-1 TRBD2 NA TRBV19
CASSRQGYGYTF TGTGCCAGTAGTAGACAGGGTTACGGCTACACCTTC TRBJ1-2 TRBD1 once TRBV19
CASSLQGSEYNEQFF TGTGCCAGCAGTCTACAGGGGTCTGAGTACAATGAGCAGTTCTTC TRBJ2-1 TRBD1 NA TRBV2
CASSSHREGEAFF TGTGCCAGCAGCTCCCACAGGGAGGGGGAAGCTTTCTTT TRBJ1-1 NA NA TRBV7-3
CAWSVSGGQPQHF TGTGCCTGGAGTGTGAGCGGGGGTCAGCCCCAGCATTTT TRBJ1-5 NA NA TRBV30
CASSLAFSGANVLTF TGTGCCAGCAGCTTAGCCTTCTCTGGGGCCAACGTCCTGACTTTC TRBJ2-6 NA NA TRBV11-1
CASSPDTNEKLFF TGTGCCAGCAGCCCGGACACAAATGAAAAACTGTTTTTT TRBJ1-4 NA NA TRBV5-5
CASSFAGQDYGYTF TGCGCCAGCAGCTTCGCCGGACAGGACTATGGCTACACCTTC TRBJ1-2 TRBD1 NA TRBV5-1
CASSEQGMGYTEAFF TGTGCCAGCAGCGAACAGGGAATGGGGTACACTGAAGCTTTCTTT TRBJ1-1 NA NA TRBV28
CAWSVGGGSFGYF NA TRBJ2-5 NA NA TRBV30
CASSDRDKNVGELFF TGTGCCAGCAGCGACCGGGACAAAAATGTTGGGGAGCTGTTTTTT TRBJ2-2 NA NA TRBV7-2
CASSLVSPETQYF TGTGCCAGCAGTTTAGTTAGTCCAGAGACCCAGTACTTC TRBJ2-5 NA NA TRBV12-3/TRBV12-4
CASSLNPAGEWGTDTQYF TGCGCCAGCAGCTTGAACCCGGCGGGAGAGTGGGGCACAGATACGCAGTATTTT TRBJ2-3 TRBD2 NA TRBV5-1
CASSGGTTAYEQYF TGTGCCAGCAGCGGGGGGACTACCGCCTACGAGCAGTACTTC TRBJ2-7 TRBD2 NA TRBV7-3
CASSLEGSGQGSYEQYF TGTGCCAGCAGCTTAGAGGGTTCGGGACAGGGATCCTACGAGCAGTACTTC TRBJ2-7 TRBD1 NA TRBV7-8
CASSFGLAGAVEQYF TGCGCCAGCAGCTTCGGACTAGCGGGGGCCGTCGAGCAGTACTTC TRBJ2-7 TRBD2 NA TRBV5-1
CASSEQSTDTQYF TGTGCCAGCAGCGAGCAATCTACAGATACGCAGTATTTT TRBJ2-3 NA few TRBV7-3
CASSFSGGGFEQYF TGCGCCAGCAGCTTTAGCGGGGGGGGTTTCGAGCAGTACTTC TRBJ2-7 TRBD2 few TRBV5-1
CASSLLAGSSYNEQFF TGTGCCAGCTCTCTGCTAGCGGGGAGCTCCTACAATGAGCAGTTCTTC TRBJ2-1 TRBD2 NA TRBV18
CSAGRDQPQHF TGCAGTGCTGGTCGGGATCAGCCCCAGCATTTT TRBJ1-5 NA NA TRBV20-1
CASSSATNEKLFF TGTGCCAGCAGCTCCGCAACTAATGAAAAACTGTTTTTT TRBJ1-4 NA NA TRBV7-2
CASCLFYRDSYEQYF TGTGCCAGCTGCTTGTTCTACCGGGACAGCTACGAGCAGTACTTC TRBJ2-7 TRBD1 NA TRBV11-3
CASTVDRWPYEQYF TGTGCCAGTACAGTCGACCGATGGCCCTACGAGCAGTACTTC TRBJ2-7 NA NA TRBV7-3
CASTHDQGNTIYF TGTGCCAGCACGCATGATCAGGGAAACACCATATATTTT TRBJ1-3 NA NA TRBV9
CASSLAPTGNYEQYF TGTGCCAGCAGCTTAGCCCCGACAGGAAACTACGAGCAGTACTTC TRBJ2-7 NA NA TRBV7-9
CASRYSGGNTEAFF TGTGCCAGCAGATATTCGGGGGGGAACACTGAAGCTTTCTTT TRBJ1-1 NA once TRBV7-3
CASSGTGITEAFF TGTGCCAGCAGTGGGACAGGGATCACTGAAGCTTTCTTT TRBJ1-1 TRBD1 few TRBV2
CASRAMGQGAGGYTF TGTGCCAGCAGAGCCATGGGACAGGGGGCTGGAGGCTACACCTTC TRBJ1-2 TRBD1 NA TRBV6-4
CASSYTGTGIGQPQHF TGTGCCAGCAGTTACACCGGGACAGGGATAGGGCAGCCCCAGCATTTT TRBJ1-5 TRBD1 NA TRBV6-5
CASSANLYGGTDTQYF TGTGCCAGCAGCGCTAACCTCTATGGGGGCACAGATACGCAGTATTTT TRBJ2-3 NA NA TRBV9
CAISGQQNTEAFF TGTGCCATCAGTGGACAGCAGAACACTGAAGCTTTCTTT TRBJ1-1 NA NA TRBV10-3
CASSRGQGARVYGYTF TGTGCCAGCAGCCGAGGACAGGGGGCGCGGGTCTATGGCTACACCTTC TRBJ1-2 TRBD1 NA TRBV3-1/TRBV3-2
CASSLGQVFYEQYF TGTGCCAGCAGCTTGGGGCAGGTTTTCTACGAGCAGTACTTC TRBJ2-7 NA NA TRBV5-6
CASSLDRGYGYTF TGTGCCAGCAGCTTGGACAGGGGCTATGGCTACACCTTC TRBJ1-2 TRBD1 NA TRBV7-9
CASKLGGLAGNTIYF TGTGCCAGCAAACTCGGGGGATTAGCTGGAAACACCATATATTTT TRBJ1-3 NA NA TRBV28
CSVEGTDYEQYF TGCAGCGTTGAAGGCACAGACTACGAGCAGTACTTC TRBJ2-7 NA NA TRBV29-1
CASGPGQVGETQYF TGTGCTAGTGGGCCTGGACAGGTTGGAGAGACCCAGTACTTC TRBJ2-5 TRBD1 NA TRBV12-5
CSVEGRARTGELFF TGCAGCGTTGAAGGTCGGGCGAGGACCGGGGAGCTGTTTTTT TRBJ2-2 NA NA TRBV29-1
CAISEPGQGREKLFF TGTGCCATCAGTGAGCCGGGACAGGGTCGCGAAAAACTGTTTTTT TRBJ1-4 TRBD1 NA TRBV10-3
CAISGGTGHSDTQYF TGTGCCATCAGCGGAGGGACAGGGCATTCAGATACGCAGTATTTT TRBJ2-3 TRBD1 NA TRBV10-3
CAWSEPPTSTGSYGYTF TGTGCCTGGAGTGAGCCCCCGACTTCGACAGGGTCCTATGGCTACACCTTC TRBJ1-2 TRBD1 NA TRBV30
CASSLSGDSYNEQFF TGTGCCAGCTCACTTAGCGGGGACTCCTACAATGAGCAGTTCTTC TRBJ2-1 TRBD2 NA TRBV18
CATSRARLGDEQFF TGTGCCACCAGCAGAGCCAGACTAGGCGATGAGCAGTTCTTC TRBJ2-1 NA once TRBV15
CASSLTPGVTGEQFF TGTGCCAGCAGCTTAACGCCTGGGGTTACGGGCGAGCAGTTCTTC TRBJ2-1 NA NA TRBV7-3
CASSLGLAGGRNEQFF TGTGCCAGCAGCTTAGGACTAGCGGGGGGCCGGAATGAGCAGTTCTTC TRBJ2-1 TRBD2 NA TRBV7-9
CAWNANRAHGYTF TGTGCCTGGAACGCCAACAGGGCCCATGGCTACACCTTC TRBJ1-2 NA NA TRBV30
CASSSRQGTEQYF TGTGCCAGCAGTTCCCGTCAGGGAACCGAGCAGTACTTC TRBJ2-7 NA NA TRBV6-5
CASSKKGGYADTQYF TGTGCCAGCAGCAAAAAGGGCGGGTACGCAGATACGCAGTATTTT TRBJ2-3 NA few TRBV7-3
CASSWLGLAGLDEQYF TGCGCCAGCAGCTGGCTGGGACTAGCGGGATTAGACGAGCAGTACTTC TRBJ2-7 TRBD2 once TRBV5-1
CASSQDQVQYEQYF TGCGCCAGCAGCCAAGATCAGGTTCAATACGAGCAGTACTTC TRBJ2-7 NA medium-sized TRBV4-1
CASTRTSGGYEQYF TGCGCCAGCACGCGGACTAGCGGGGGTTACGAGCAGTACTTC TRBJ2-7 TRBD2 NA TRBV5-1
CASSPGQAYGEQFF TGTGCCAGCAGTCCGGGACAGGCCTACGGTGAGCAGTTCTTC TRBJ2-1 TRBD1 NA TRBV27
CAWSRRRTDTQYF TGTGCCTGGTCGCGCCGGCGGACAGATACGCAGTATTTT TRBJ2-3 NA NA TRBV30
CASSIGTGYQPQHF TGTGCCAGTAGTATAGGGACAGGCTATCAGCCCCAGCATTTT TRBJ1-5 TRBD1 NA TRBV19
CASTLGYGTGRVEQYF TGTGCCAGCACCCTAGGGTATGGGACAGGTCGAGTCGAGCAGTACTTC TRBJ2-7 TRBD1 once TRBV7-9
CASSIDRTGIYEQYF TGTGCCAGTAGTATAGATAGGACGGGGATCTACGAGCAGTACTTC TRBJ2-7 NA once TRBV19
CSVRQGPYEQYF TGCAGCGTACGGCAGGGTCCCTACGAGCAGTACTTC TRBJ2-7 NA NA TRBV29-1